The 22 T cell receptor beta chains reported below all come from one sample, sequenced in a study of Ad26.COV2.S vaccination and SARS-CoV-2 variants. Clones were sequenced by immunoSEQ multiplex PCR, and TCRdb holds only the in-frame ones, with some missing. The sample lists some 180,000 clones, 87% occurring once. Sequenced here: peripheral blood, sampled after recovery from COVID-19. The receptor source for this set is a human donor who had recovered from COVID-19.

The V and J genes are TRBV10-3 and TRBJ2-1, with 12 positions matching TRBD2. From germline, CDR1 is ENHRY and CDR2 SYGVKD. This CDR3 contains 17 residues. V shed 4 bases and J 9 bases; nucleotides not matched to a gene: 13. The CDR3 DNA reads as TGTGCCATCAGTGGTTACGATCCTAGCGGGAGGGCCAGTGAGCAGTTCTTC. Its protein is CAISGYDPSGRASEQFF.

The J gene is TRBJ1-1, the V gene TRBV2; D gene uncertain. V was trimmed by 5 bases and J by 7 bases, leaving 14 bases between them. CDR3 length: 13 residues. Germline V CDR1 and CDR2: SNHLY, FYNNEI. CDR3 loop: CASSPLRDREAFF. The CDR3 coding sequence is TGTGCCAGCAGTCCCCTGAGGGATCGTGAAGCTTTCTTT.

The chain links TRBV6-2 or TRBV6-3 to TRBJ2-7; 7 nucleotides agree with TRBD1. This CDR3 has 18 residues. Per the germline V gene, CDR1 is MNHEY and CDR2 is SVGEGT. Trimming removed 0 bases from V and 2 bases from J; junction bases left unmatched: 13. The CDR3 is CASSYSIGVGTVTYEQYF. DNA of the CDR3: TGTGCCAGCAGTTACTCGATCGGGGTGGGGACAGTCACCTACGAGCAGTACTTC.

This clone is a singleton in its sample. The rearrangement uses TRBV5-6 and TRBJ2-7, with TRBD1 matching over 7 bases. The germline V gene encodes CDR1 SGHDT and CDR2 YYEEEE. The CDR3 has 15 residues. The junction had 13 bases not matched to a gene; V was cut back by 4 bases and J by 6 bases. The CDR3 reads CASSPNRGRVGEQYF. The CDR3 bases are TGTGCCAGCAGCCCGAACAGGGGCAGGGTAGGCGAGCAGTACTTC.

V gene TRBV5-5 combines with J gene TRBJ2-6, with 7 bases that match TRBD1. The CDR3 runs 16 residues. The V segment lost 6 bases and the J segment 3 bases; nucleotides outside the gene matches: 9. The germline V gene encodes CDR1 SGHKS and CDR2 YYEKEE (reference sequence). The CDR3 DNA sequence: TGTGCCAGCACCCGGACAGGTACAATTGGGGCCAACGTCCTGACTTTC. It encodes CASTRTGTIGANVLTF. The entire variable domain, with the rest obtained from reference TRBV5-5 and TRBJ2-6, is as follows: DAGVTQSPTHLIKTRGQQVTLRCSPISGHKSVSWYQQVLGQGPQFIFQYYEKEERGRGNFPDRFSARQFPNYSSELNVNALLLGDSALYLCASTRTGTIGANVLTFGAGSRLTVL.

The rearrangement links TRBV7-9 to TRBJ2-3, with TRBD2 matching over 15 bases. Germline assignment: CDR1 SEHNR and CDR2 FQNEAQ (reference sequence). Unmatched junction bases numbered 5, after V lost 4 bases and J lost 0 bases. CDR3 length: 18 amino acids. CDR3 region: CASSSRTSGGGSTDTQYF. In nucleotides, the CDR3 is TGTGCCAGCAGCTCGCGGACTAGCGGGGGGGGTAGCACAGATACGCAGTATTTT.

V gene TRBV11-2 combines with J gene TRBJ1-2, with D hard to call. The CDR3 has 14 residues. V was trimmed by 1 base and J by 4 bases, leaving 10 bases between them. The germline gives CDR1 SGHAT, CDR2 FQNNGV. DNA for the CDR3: TGTGCCAGCAGCTTAGGAGGGCAGGTCTATGGCTACACCTTC. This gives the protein CASSLGGQVYGYTF. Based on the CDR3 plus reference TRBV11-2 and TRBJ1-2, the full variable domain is EAGVAQSPRYKIIEKRQSVAFWCNPISGHATLYWYQQILGQGPKLLIQFQNNGVVDDSQLPKDRFSAERLKGVDSTLKIQPAKLEDSAVYLCASSLGGQVYGYTFGSGTRLTVV.

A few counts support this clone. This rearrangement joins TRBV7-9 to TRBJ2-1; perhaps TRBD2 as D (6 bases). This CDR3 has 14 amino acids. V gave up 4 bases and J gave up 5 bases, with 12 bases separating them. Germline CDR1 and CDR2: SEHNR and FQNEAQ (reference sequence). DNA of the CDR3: TGTGCCAGCAGCTCAGGAGGGAACCACAATGAGCAGTTCTTC. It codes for CASSSGGNHNEQFF.

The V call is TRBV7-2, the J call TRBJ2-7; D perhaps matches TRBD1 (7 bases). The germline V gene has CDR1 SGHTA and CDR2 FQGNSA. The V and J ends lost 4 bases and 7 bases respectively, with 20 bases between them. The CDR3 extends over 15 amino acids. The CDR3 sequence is CASSSGGGGWQEQYF. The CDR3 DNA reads TGTGCCAGCAGCTCAGGGGGAGGAGGGTGGCAAGAGCAGTACTTC.

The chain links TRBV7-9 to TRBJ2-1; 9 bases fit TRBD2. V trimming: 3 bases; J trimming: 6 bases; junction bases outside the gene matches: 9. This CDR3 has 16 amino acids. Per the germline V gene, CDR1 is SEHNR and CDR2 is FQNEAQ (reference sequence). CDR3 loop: CASSFSVAGALNEQFF. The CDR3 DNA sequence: TGTGCCAGCAGCTTTTCGGTAGCGGGAGCCCTCAATGAGCAGTTCTTC.

CDR3 region: CAWSKTAVNTEAFF. In DNA form, the CDR3 reads TGTGCCTGGAGTAAAACAGCCGTGAACACTGAAGCTTTCTTT. The V gene is TRBV30, the J gene TRBJ1-1; D uncertain. Trimming took off 2 bases at V and 0 bases at J, with 10 bases between the two ends. This CDR3 has 14 amino acids. Germline lookup yields CDR1 GTSNPN and CDR2 SVGIG (reference sequence).

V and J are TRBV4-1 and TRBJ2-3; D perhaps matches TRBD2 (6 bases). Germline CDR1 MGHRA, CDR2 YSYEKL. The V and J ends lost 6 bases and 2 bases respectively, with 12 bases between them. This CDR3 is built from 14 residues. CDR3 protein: CASRRDSFTDTQYF. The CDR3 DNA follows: TGCGCCAGCAGGCGGGACTCCTTCACAGATACGCAGTATTTT.

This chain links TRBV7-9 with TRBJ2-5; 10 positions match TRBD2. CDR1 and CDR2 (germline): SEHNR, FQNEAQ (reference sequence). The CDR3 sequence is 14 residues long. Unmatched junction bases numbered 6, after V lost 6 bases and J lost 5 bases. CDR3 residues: CASSLPTSGETQYF. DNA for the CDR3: TGTGCCAGCAGTTTGCCGACTAGCGGGGAGACCCAGTACTTC.

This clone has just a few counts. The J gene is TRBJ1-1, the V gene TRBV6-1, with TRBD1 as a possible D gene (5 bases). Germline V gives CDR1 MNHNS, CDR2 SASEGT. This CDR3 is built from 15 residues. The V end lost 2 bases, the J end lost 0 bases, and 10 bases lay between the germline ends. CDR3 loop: CASSELTTVNTEAFF. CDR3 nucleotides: TGTGCCAGCAGTGAACTAACGACAGTGAACACTGAAGCTTTCTTT.

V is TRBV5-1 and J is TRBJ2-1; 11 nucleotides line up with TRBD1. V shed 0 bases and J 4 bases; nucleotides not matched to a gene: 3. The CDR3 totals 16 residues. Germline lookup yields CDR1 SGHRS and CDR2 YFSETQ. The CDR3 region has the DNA TGCGCCAGCAGCTTGGCCGGGACAGGGGGGTACAATGAGCAGTTCTTC. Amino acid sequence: CASSLAGTGGYNEQFF.

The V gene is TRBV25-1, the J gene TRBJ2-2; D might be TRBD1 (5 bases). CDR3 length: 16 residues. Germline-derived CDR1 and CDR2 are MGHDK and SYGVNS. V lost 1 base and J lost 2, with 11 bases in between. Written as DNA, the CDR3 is TGTGCCAGCAGTGAATCAGTACAGGTTAACACCGGGGAGCTGTTTTTT. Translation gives CASSESVQVNTGELFF. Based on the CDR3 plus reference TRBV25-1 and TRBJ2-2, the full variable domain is EADIYQTPRYLVIGTGKKITLECSQTMGHDKMYWYQQDPGMELHLIHYSYGVNSTEKGDLSSESTVSRIRTEHFPLTLESARPSHTSQYLCASSESVQVNTGELFFGEGSRLTVL.

The CDR3 region has the DNA TGTGCCAGCAGCGCTTTAAGCGGAACCTCAAGGGAGACCCAGTACTTC. Translated, it gives CASSALSGTSRETQYF. This rearrangement joins TRBV9 to TRBJ2-5, with D perhaps matching TRBD2 (5 bases). The germline CDR1 and CDR2 sequences are SGDLS and YYNGEE. The V end was cut by 3 bases, the J end by 5 bases, with 20 bases between. The CDR3 is made up of 16 amino acids.

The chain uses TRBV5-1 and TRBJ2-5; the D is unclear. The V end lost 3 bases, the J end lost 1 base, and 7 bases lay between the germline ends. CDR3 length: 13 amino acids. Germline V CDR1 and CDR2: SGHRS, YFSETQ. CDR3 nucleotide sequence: TGCGCCAGCAGCTCGATTCGCCAAGAGACCCAGTACTTC. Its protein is CASSSIRQETQYF.

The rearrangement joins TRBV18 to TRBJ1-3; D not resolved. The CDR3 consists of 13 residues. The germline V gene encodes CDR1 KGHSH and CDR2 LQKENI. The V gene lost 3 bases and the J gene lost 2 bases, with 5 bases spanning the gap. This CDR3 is CASSPEAGNTIYF. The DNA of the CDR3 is TGTGCCAGCTCACCCGAGGCTGGAAACACCATATATTTT. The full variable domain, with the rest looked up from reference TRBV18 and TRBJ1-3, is NAGVMQNPRHLVRRRGQEARLRCSPMKGHSHVYWYRQLPEEGLKFMVYLQKENIIDESGMPKERFSAEFPKEGPSILRIQQVVRGDSAAYFCASSPEAGNTIYFGEGSWLTVV.

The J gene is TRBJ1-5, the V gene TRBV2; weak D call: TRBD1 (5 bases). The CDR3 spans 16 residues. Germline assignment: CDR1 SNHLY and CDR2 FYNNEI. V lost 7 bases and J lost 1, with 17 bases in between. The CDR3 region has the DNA TGTGCCAGCATCCCTCGGCCAGGGTACAGCAATCAGCCCCAGCATTTT. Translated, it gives CASIPRPGYSNQPQHF.

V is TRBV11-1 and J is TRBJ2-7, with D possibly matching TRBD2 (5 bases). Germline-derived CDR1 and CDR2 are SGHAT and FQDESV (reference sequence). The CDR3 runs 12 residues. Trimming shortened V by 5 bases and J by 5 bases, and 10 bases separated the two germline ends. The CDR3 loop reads CASSPSGNEQYF. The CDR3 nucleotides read TGTGCCAGCAGCCCTTCCGGGAACGAGCAGTACTTC.

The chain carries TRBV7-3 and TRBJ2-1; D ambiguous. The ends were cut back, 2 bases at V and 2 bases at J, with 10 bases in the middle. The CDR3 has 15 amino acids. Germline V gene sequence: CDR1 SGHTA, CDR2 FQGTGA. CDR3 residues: CASSLDSGAYNEQFF. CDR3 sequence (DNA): TGTGCCAGCAGCTTAGACTCGGGTGCCTACAATGAGCAGTTCTTC.